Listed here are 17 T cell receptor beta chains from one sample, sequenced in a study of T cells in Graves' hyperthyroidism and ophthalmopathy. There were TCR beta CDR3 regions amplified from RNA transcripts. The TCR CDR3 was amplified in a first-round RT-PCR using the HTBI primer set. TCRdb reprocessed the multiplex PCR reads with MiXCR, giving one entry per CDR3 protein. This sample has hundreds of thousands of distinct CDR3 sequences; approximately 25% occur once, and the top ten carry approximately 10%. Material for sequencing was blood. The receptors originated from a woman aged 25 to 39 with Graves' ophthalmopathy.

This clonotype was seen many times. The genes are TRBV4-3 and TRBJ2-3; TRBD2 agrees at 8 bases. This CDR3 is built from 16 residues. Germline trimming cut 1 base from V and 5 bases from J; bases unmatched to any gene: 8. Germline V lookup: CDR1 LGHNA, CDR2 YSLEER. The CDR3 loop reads CASSQGVAGRGDTQYF. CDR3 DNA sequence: TGCGCCAGCAGCCAAGGGGTAGCGGGACGGGGAGATACGCAGTATTTT.

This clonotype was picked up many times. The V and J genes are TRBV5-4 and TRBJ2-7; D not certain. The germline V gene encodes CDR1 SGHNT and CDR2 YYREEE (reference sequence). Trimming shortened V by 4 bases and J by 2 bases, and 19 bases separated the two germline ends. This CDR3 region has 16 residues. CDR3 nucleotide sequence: TGTGCCAGCAGCGTTGGTGACGGTGTATTAACCTACGAGCAGTACTTC. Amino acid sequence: CASSVGDGVLTYEQYF.

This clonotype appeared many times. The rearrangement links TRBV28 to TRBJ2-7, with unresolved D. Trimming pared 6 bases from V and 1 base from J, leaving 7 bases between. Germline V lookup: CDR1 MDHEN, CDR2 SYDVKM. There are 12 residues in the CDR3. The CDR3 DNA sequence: TGTGCCAGCAGGGAAAAGTCCTACGAGCAGTACTTC. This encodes CASREKSYEQYF.

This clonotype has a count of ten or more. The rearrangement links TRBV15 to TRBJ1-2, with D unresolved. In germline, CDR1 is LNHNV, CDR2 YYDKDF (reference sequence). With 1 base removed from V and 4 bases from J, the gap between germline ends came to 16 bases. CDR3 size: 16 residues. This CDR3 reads CATSRVPRTTLYGYTF. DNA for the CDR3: TGTGCCACCAGCAGAGTCCCCAGGACGACTCTCTATGGCTACACCTTC.

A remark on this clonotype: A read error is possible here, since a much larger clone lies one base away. For the CDR3, the DNA is TGTGCCGGCAGTTTACGCCCAGGCTATGGCTTCACCTTC. Its protein is CAGSLRPGYGFTF. The chain recombines TRBV12-3 or TRBV12-4 with TRBJ1-2; D is ambiguous. This CDR3 has 13 residues.

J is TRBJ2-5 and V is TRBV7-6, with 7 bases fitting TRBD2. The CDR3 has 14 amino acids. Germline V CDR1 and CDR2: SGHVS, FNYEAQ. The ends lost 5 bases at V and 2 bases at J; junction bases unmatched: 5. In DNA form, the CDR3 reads TGTGCCAGCAGCGTGAGCGGGAAACAAGAGACCCAGTACTTC. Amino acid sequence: CASSVSGKQETQYF.

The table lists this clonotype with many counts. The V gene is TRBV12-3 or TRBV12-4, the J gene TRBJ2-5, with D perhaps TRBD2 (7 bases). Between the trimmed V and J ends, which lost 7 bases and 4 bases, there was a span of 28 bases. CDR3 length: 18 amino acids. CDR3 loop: CASTIRFVRERGGETQYF. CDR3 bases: TGTGCCAGCACCATCCGTTTCGTGCGGGAGAGGGGGGGAGAGACCCAGTACTTC.

Written as DNA, the CDR3 is TGTGCCAGCAGTGTTGAGGGGACAGAGAACACTGAAGCTTTCTTT. This codes for CASSVEGTENTEAFF. The V gene is TRBV6-2 or TRBV6-3, the J gene TRBJ1-1; 7 nucleotides align to TRBD1. The CDR3 extends over 15 amino acids. The germline V gene has CDR1 MNHEY and CDR2 SVGEGT. Germline trimming cut 5 bases from V and 1 base from J; bases unmatched to any gene: 7.

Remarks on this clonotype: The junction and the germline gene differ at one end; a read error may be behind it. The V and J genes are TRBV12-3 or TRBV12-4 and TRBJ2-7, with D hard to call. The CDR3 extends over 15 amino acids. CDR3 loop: CASSLVGLPNAEQYF. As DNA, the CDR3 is TGTGCCAGCAGCTTAGTAGGGCTGCCGAACGCCGAGCAGTACTTC.

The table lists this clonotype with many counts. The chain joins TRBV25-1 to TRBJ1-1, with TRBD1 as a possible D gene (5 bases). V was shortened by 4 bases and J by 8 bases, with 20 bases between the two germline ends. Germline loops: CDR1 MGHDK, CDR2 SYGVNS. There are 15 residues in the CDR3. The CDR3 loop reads CASSGIPSREGEAFF. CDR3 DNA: TGTGCCAGCAGTGGTATACCATCCAGGGAGGGAGAAGCTTTCTTT. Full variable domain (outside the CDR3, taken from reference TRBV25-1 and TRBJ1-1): EADIYQTPRYLVIGTGKKITLECSQTMGHDKMYWYQQDPGMELHLIHYSYGVNSTEKGDLSSESTVSRIRTEHFPLTLESARPSHTSQYLCASSGIPSREGEAFFGQGTRLTVV.

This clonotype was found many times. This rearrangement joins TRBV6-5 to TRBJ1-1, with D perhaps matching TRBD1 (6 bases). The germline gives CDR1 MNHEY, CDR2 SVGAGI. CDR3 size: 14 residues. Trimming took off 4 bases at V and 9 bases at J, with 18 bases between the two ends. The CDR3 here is CASSSRQEDPKAFF. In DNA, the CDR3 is TGTGCCAGCAGTTCGCGACAGGAGGACCCTAAAGCTTTCTTT.

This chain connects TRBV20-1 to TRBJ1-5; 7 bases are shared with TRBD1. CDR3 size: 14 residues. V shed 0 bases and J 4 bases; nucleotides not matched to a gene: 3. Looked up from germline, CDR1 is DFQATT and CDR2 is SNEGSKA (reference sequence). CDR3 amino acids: CSARDLQGNQPQHF. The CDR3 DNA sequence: TGCAGTGCTAGAGATCTACAGGGGAATCAGCCCCAGCATTTT.

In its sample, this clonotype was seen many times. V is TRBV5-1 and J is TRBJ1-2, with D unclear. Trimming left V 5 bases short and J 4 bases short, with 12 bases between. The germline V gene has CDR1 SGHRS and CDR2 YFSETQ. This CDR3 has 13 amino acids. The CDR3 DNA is TGCGCCAGCAGACTGCTATGGTTCTATGGCTACACCTTC. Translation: CASRLLWFYGYTF.

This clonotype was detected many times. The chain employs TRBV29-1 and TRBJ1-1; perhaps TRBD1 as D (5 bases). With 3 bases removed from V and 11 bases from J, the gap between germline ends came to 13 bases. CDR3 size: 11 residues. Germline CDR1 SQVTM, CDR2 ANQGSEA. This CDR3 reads CSVDRGEGAFF. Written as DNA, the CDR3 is TGCAGCGTTGATCGGGGGGAGGGCGCTTTCTTT. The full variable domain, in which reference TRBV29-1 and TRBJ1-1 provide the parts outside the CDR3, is SAVISQKPSRDICQRGTSLTIQCQVDSQVTMMFWYRQQPGQSLTLIATANQGSEATYESGFVIDKFPISRPNLTFSTLTVSNMSPEDSSIYLCSVDRGEGAFFGQGTRLTVV.

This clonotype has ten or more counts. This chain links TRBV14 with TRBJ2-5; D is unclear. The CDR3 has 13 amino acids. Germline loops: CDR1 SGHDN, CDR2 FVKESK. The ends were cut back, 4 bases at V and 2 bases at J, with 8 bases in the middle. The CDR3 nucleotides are TGTGCCAGCAGCCGGTACAGTCAAGAGACCCAGTACTTC. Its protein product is CASSRYSQETQYF. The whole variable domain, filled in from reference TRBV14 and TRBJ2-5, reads EAGVTQFPSHSVIEKGQTVTLRCDPISGHDNLYWYRRVMGKEIKFLLHFVKESKQDESGMPNNRFLAERTGGTYSTLKVQPAELEDSGVYFCASSRYSQETQYFGPGTRLLVL.

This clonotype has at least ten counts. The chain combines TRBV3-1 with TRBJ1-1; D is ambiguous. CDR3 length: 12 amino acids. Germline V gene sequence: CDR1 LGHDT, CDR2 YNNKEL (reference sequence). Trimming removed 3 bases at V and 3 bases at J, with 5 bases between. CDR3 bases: TGTGCCAGCAGCCACGAGGACACTGAAGCTTTCTTT. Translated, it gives CASSHEDTEAFF.

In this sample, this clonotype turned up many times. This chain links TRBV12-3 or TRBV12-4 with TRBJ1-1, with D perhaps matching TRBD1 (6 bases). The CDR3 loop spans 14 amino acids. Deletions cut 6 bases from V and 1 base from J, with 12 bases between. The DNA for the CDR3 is TGTGCCAGCAGACAGGGACCCCAGAACACTGAAGCTTTCTTT. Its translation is CASRQGPQNTEAFF.